The 8 T cell receptor beta chains below come from one sample, sequenced in a study of type 1 and type 2 diabetes patients. Genomic DNA was the PCR template. Multiplex PCR with 30 forward and 13 reverse primers amplified the TCR beta CDR3. TCRdb re-analysed the multiplex PCR reads in MiXCR, keeping a single row per CDR3 protein. Of fewer than 350,000 distinct CDR3 sequences in the sample, approximately 50% were seen once. Sequences were obtained from peripheral blood mononuclear cells (PBMCs). These receptors were taken from a man between 18 and 29 years old with type 2 diabetes.

This clonotype was counted only a few times. This sequence joins TRBV24-1 and TRBJ1-1; possibly TRBD1 for D (5 bases). The CDR3 extends over 14 amino acids. Trimming removed 5 bases from V and 5 bases from J, with 14 bases in between. CDR1 and CDR2 from the germline V gene are KGHDR and SFDVKD. CDR3: CATSVGDLSTEAFF. The CDR3 nucleotides are TGTGCCACCAGTGTGGGGGACCTATCGACTGAAGCTTTCTTT.

V usage is TRBV29-1 and J usage is TRBJ1-1; D may be TRBD1 (6 bases). The germline V gene encodes CDR1 SQVTM and CDR2 ANQGSEA. Trimming stripped 8 bases from V and 3 bases from J, with 19 bases between. The CDR3 length is 14 residues. The CDR3 loop reads CSTSQGGRHTEAFF. CDR3 bases: TGCAGCACCTCACAAGGGGGGCGTCACACTGAAGCTTTCTTT.

Remarks on this clonotype: The CDR3 does not end in the conserved phenylalanine or tryptophan, so this is likely a read error. V usage is TRBV15 and J usage is TRBJ2-7; no clear D gene. V lost 5 bases and J lost 5, with 16 bases in between. Looked up from germline, CDR1 is LNHNV and CDR2 is YYDKDF (reference sequence). The CDR3 spans 14 residues. CDR3 protein: CATSPRKFSHEQYY. DNA of the CDR3: TGTGCCACCAGCCCCCGGAAGTTTTCACACGAGCAGTACTAC.

This clonotype has more than one count but fewer than ten. This chain links TRBV2 with TRBJ2-6; possible D gene TRBD2, 6 bases. With 6 bases removed from V and 0 bases from J, the gap between germline ends came to 21 bases. The CDR3 covers 19 residues. The germline gives CDR1 SNHLY, CDR2 FYNNEI. In DNA, the CDR3 is TGTGCCAGCAGGGACGCGGGGCTAGCGAGTGGCTCTGGGGCCAACGTCCTGACTTTC. Its protein product is CASRDAGLASGSGANVLTF.

The chain couples TRBV5-1 to TRBJ1-2; D call uncertain. V was shortened by 4 bases and J by 10 bases, with 17 bases between the two germline ends. Per germline, CDR1 SGHRS and CDR2 YFSETQ. The length of the CDR3 is 13 residues. CDR3 DNA: TGCGCCAGCAGCGGCGGGGTAATGGATGACTACACCTTC. Translating it yields CASSGGVMDDYTF. The entire variable domain, with the rest obtained from reference TRBV5-1 and TRBJ1-2, is as follows: KAGVTQTPRYLIKTRGQQVTLSCSPISGHRSVSWYQQTPGQGLQFLFEYFSETQRNKGNFPGRFSGRQFSNSRSEMNVSTLELGDSALYLCASSGGVMDDYTFGSGTRLTVV.

The chain combines TRBV10-3 with TRBJ1-2; weak D call: TRBD1 (6 bases). The CDR3 is 14 residues long. Looked up from germline, CDR1 is ENHRY and CDR2 is SYGVKD. V dropped 6 bases and J dropped 5 bases, with 16 bases sitting between them. The CDR3 region is CAISPRTDLYGYTF. The CDR3 nucleotides are TGTGCCATCAGCCCTCGGACAGATCTGTATGGCTACACCTTC.

This chain uses TRBV6-6 with TRBJ2-1; perhaps TRBD2 as D (6 bases). V shed 7 bases and J shed 4 bases, with 20 bases lying between them. There are 16 residues in the CDR3. Germline V CDR1 and CDR2: MNHNY, SVGAGI (reference sequence). CDR3 sequence (DNA): TGTGCCAGCACTCCCTCCCCGCGGGGACGGTACAATGAGCAGTTCTTC. Protein sequence: CASTPSPRGRYNEQFF.

The chain combines TRBV12-5 with TRBJ2-5; 12 bases map to TRBD2. Matching the DNA end better, TRBJ2-1 makes the J call doubtful. This CDR3 has 16 amino acids. Germline V lookup: CDR1 LGHNT, CDR2 FRNRAP. The CDR3 DNA is TGTGCCAGCAGCACCTTGACTAGCGGGGGTAGTAATGAGCAGTTCTTC. This gives the protein CASSTLTSGGSNEQFF.